Below, 17 T cell receptor beta chains from the same sample are listed, as sequenced in a study of T cells in tuberculosis. Noted time point: new active TB diagnosis, blood taken before or within 7 days of starting treatment. TCRdb's copy holds only in-frame clones and misses some; the assay was immunoSEQ multiplex PCR. The sample carries tens of thousands of clones, about 85% recorded once. Specimen: PBMCs, collected at tuberculosis diagnosis. Receptors originate from an adult with tuberculosis.

J is TRBJ1-4 and V is TRBV28, with D unresolved. Deletions cut 7 bases from V and 0 bases from J, with 18 bases between. The CDR3 runs to 17 residues. CDR1 is MDHEN, CDR2 SYDVKM, per germline. In nucleotides, the CDR3 is TGTGCCAGCACCCCTTTTTCGGGGTTCCCAACTAATGAAAAACTGTTTTTT. Its translation: CASTPFSGFPTNEKLFF. Full variable domain (remainder filled in from reference TRBV28 and TRBJ1-4): DVKVTQSSRYLVKRTGEKVFLECVQDMDHENMFWYRQDPGLGLRLIYFSYDVKMKEKGDIPEGYSVSREKKERFSLILESASTNQTSMYLCASTPFSGFPTNEKLFFGSGTQLSVL.

This clone was counted only a few times. The chain couples TRBV19 to TRBJ1-1, with D possibly TRBD1 on 5 matching bases. In germline, CDR1 is LNHDA, CDR2 SQIVND (reference sequence). This CDR3 region has 13 residues. V was shortened by 7 bases and J by 5 bases, with 14 bases between the two germline ends. CDR3 in DNA: TGTGCCAGTACCCCGGGGGGTGAAACTGAAGCTTTCTTT. Translating gives CASTPGGETEAFF.

This clone was recorded once. The J gene is TRBJ2-2, the V gene TRBV11-2, with TRBD2 matching 16 bases. The CDR3 is made up of 16 amino acids. Germline trimming cut 5 bases from V and 8 bases from J; bases unmatched to any gene: 5. In germline, CDR1 is SGHAT, CDR2 FQNNGV. Here the CDR3 DNA reads TGTGCCAGCAGCCCAGGGACTAGCGGGGGGGCTGGGGAGCTGTTTTTT. Protein product: CASSPGTSGGAGELFF.

The table lists this clone with a count of one. The J gene is TRBJ2-7, the V gene TRBV7-6; weak D call: TRBD2 (5 bases). V was pared by 1 base and J by 7 bases, with 14 bases between. Germline CDR1 reads SGHVS; CDR2 reads FNYEAQ. This CDR3 has 14 amino acids. Written as DNA, the CDR3 is TGTGCCAGCAGCTTAGGTGGAGGCCCCGCTGAGCAGTACTTC. Translating gives CASSLGGGPAEQYF.

This clone is labeled medium-sized. This chain connects TRBV11-2 to TRBJ2-7; TRBD1 is a possible D gene (6 bases). CDR1 and CDR2 from the germline V gene are SGHAT and FQNNGV. This CDR3 has 14 amino acids. Trimming left V 3 bases short and J 3 bases short, with 12 bases between. This CDR3 reads CASSLGHGGYEQYF. CDR3 in DNA: TGTGCCAGCAGCTTGGGACACGGCGGCTACGAGCAGTACTTC.

J is TRBJ2-1 and V is TRBV28, with D perhaps matching TRBD2 (5 bases). Trimming cost V 3 bases and J 7 bases, with 22 bases left between them. Germline V gene data show CDR1 as MDHEN and CDR2 as SYDVKM. The CDR3 extends over 17 amino acids. CDR3 protein: CASSFPTVFRENNEQFF. The DNA of the CDR3 is TGTGCCAGCAGTTTCCCCACGGTATTCCGGGAAAATAATGAGCAGTTCTTC.

The chain uses TRBV7-2 and TRBJ2-1, with a weak D call TRBD2 (6 bases). CDR3 length: 14 residues. Germline V gene lookup returns CDR1 SGHTA and CDR2 FQGNSA. The V end lost 5 bases, the J end lost 9 bases, and 17 bases lay between the germline ends. This CDR3 is CASSTWREIREQFF. The CDR3 nucleotides are TGTGCCAGCAGCACATGGAGGGAGATCCGTGAGCAGTTCTTC.

The genes are TRBV5-8 and TRBJ2-7; TRBD2 aligns across 10 bases. There are 13 residues in the CDR3. The ends lost 3 bases at V and 4 bases at J; junction bases unmatched: 1. Per germline, CDR1 SGHTS and CDR2 YDEGEE. CDR3 region: CASSWTSGYEQYF. CDR3 nucleotides: TGTGCCAGCAGCTGGACTAGCGGATACGAGCAGTACTTC.

This clone was seen only once. The chain joins TRBV4-3 to TRBJ2-6; D is possibly TRBD2 (5 bases). The CDR3 length is 17 residues. The germline gives CDR1 LGHNA, CDR2 YSLEER. V was clipped by 1 base and J by 3 bases, with 13 bases between them. The CDR3 DNA reads TGCGCCAGCAGCCAAGTAGTGGGGAGAGGTGGGGCCAACGTCCTGACTTTC. Amino acids: CASSQVVGRGGANVLTF.

The chain is built from TRBV7-9 and TRBJ2-2, with TRBD2 matching 7 bases. Germline trimming cut 3 bases from V and 3 bases from J; bases unmatched to any gene: 4. The germline V gene has CDR1 SEHNR and CDR2 FQNEAQ (reference sequence). The CDR3 runs to 15 residues. CDR3 in DNA: TGTGCCAGCAGCTTCGGGGGGACTTACACCGGGGAGCTGTTTTTT. Translating gives CASSFGGTYTGELFF.

The gene calls are TRBV29-1 and TRBJ1-2; TRBD1 agrees at 8 bases. Looked up from germline, CDR1 is SQVTM and CDR2 is ANQGSEA. V gave up 3 bases and J gave up 7 bases; unmatched junction bases: 10. The CDR3 consists of 14 residues. CDR3 DNA sequence: TGCAGCGTTGACGGGTTGGACAGGGTCGCTGGCTACACCTTC. Its protein product is CSVDGLDRVAGYTF. The full variable domain, completed using reference TRBV29-1 and TRBJ1-2, is SAVISQKPSRDICQRGTSLTIQCQVDSQVTMMFWYRQQPGQSLTLIATANQGSEATYESGFVIDKFPISRPNLTFSTLTVSNMSPEDSSIYLCSVDGLDRVAGYTFGSGTRLTVV.

This chain uses TRBV28 with TRBJ1-5; maybe TRBD1 (5 bases). Germline-derived CDR1 and CDR2 are MDHEN and SYDVKM. The CDR3 length is 15 residues. V was shortened by 11 bases and J by 6 bases, with 23 bases between the two germline ends. The CDR3 DNA sequence: TGTGCCGGCGCTACACATGGGGGAGCGGGTCAGCCCCAGCATTTT. Amino acid sequence: CAGATHGGAGQPQHF.

The chain employs TRBV25-1 and TRBJ1-5, with a possible D match to TRBD1 (5 bases). This CDR3 comprises 13 residues. Trimming removed 5 bases from V and 7 bases from J, with 12 bases in between. Per germline, CDR1 MGHDK and CDR2 SYGVNS. For the CDR3, the DNA is TGTGCCAGCAGTTCAGGGATGAGCCAGCCCCAGCATTTT. Its protein product is CASSSGMSQPQHF.

The gene calls are TRBV18 and TRBJ1-1; the D gene is possibly TRBD1 (5 bases). Germline values: CDR1 KGHSH, CDR2 LQKENI. This CDR3 comprises 16 residues. V was trimmed by 3 bases and J by 6 bases, leaving 20 bases between them. The CDR3 is CASSPSGTGSKAEAFF. As DNA, the CDR3 is TGTGCCAGCTCACCCTCAGGGACCGGGAGTAAGGCTGAAGCTTTCTTT.

The sample holds a few counts of this clone. The chain carries TRBV15 and TRBJ2-7, with D perhaps matching TRBD1 (6 bases). CDR3 length: 14 amino acids. CDR1 is LNHNV and CDR2 is YYDKDF in the germline V gene (reference sequence). V lost 0 bases to trimming and J lost 3 bases, with 9 bases between them. The CDR3, as DNA: TGTGCCACCAGCAGAGAACAGGGTGGCTACGAGCAGTACTTC. It yields the protein CATSREQGGYEQYF. The full variable domain, completed using reference TRBV15 and TRBJ2-7, is DAMVIQNPRYQVTQFGKPVTLSCSQTLNHNVMYWYQQKSSQAPKLLFHYYDKDFNNEADTPDNFQSRRPNTSFCFLDIRSPGLGDTAMYLCATSREQGGYEQYFGPGTRLTVT.

The chain has TRBV7-2 and TRBJ2-1; 12 bases fit TRBD2. Germline trimming cut 4 bases from V and 12 bases from J; bases unmatched to any gene: 7. The CDR3 runs 14 residues. The V gene's germline CDR1 is SGHTA and CDR2 FQGNSA. The CDR3 bases are TGTGCCAGCAGCTCCCTCTTGACTAGCGGGGGGCAGTTCTTC. Amino acid sequence: CASSSLLTSGGQFF.

The genes are TRBV7-8 and TRBJ1-1, with D tentatively TRBD1 (6 bases). The V end lost 6 bases, the J end lost 1 base, and 18 bases lay between the germline ends. CDR3 size: 16 residues. Germline-derived CDR1 and CDR2 are SGHVS and FQNEAQ. CDR3 region: CASSPGGTLKNTEAFF. CDR3 DNA: TGTGCCAGCAGTCCGGGAGGGACACTCAAGAACACTGAAGCTTTCTTT. Drawing the rest from reference TRBV7-8 and TRBJ1-1, the complete variable domain is GAGVSQSPRYKVAKRGQDVALRCDPISGHVSLFWYQQALGQGPEFLTYFQNEAQLDKSGLPSDRFFAERPEGSVSTLKIQRTQQEDSAVYLCASSPGGTLKNTEAFFGQGTRLTVV.